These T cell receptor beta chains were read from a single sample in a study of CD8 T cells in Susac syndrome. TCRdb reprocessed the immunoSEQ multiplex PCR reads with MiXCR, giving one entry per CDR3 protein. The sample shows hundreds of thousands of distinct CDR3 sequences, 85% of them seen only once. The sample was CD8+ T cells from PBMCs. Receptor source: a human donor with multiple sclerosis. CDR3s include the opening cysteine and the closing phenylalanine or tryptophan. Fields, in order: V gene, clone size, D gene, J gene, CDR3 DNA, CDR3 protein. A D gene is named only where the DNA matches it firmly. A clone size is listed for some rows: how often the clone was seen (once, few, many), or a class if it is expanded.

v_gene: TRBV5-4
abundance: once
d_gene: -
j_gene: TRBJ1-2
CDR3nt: TGTGCCAGCAGCGGCGCCGGGAGCCTTTCCTATGGCTACACCTTC
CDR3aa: CASSGAGSLSYGYTF

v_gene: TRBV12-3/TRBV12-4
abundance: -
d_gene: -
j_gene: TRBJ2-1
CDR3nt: TGTGCCAGCAGTCCCACGACCTACAATGAGCAGTTCTTC
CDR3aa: CASSPTTYNEQFF

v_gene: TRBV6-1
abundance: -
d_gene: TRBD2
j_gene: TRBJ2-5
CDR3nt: TGTGCCAGCAGTCCCCCGGAGCGGGAGGGCGAGGAGACCCAGTACTTC
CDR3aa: CASSPPEREGEETQYF

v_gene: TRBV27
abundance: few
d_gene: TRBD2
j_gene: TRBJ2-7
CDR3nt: TGTGCCAGCAGTTCCTTCGGGACTAGCGGGAGAGGCCGCGCGCAGTACTTC
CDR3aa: CASSSFGTSGRGRAQYF

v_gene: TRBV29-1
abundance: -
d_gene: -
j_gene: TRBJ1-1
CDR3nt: TGCAGCGTAAAGACAAACAAGGGCACTGAAGCTTTCTTT
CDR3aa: CSVKTNKGTEAFF

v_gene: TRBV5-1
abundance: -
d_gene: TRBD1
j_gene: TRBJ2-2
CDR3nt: TGCGCCAGCAGCTCTACGCAATATGAACAGGGGGCCGACACCGGGGAGCTGTTTTTT
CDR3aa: CASSSTQYEQGADTGELFF

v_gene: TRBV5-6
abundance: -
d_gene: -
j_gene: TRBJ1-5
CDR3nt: TGTGCCAGCAGCCCCTGGGGATACAGCTATCAGCCCCAGCATTTT
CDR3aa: CASSPWGYSYQPQHF

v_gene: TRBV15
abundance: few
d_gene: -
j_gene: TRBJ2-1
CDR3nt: TGTGCCACCAGTGGGGGGATCCACAATGAGCAGTTCTTC
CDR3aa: CATSGGIHNEQFF

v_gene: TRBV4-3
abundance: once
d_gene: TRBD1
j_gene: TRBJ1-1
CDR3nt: TGCGCCAGCAGCCGACCGACAGGGTCAGGTGTCGTGAACACTGAAGCTTTCTTT
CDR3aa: CASSRPTGSGVVNTEAFF

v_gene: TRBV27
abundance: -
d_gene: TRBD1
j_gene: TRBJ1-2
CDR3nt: TGTGCCAGCAGTTTATTGGGACAGTCTAACTATGGCTACACCTTC
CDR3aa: CASSLLGQSNYGYTF

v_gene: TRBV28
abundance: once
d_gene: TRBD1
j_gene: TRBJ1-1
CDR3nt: TGTGCCAGCAGTTTGCCGGGACAGGGGAGCATTTCGGACACTGAAGCTTTCTTT
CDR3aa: CASSLPGQGSISDTEAFF

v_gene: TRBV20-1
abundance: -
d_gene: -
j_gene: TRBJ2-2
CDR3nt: TGCAGTGCAAGGGAGTTAAACACCGGGGAGCTGTTTTTT
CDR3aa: CSARELNTGELFF

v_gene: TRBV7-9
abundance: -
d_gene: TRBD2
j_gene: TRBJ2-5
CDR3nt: TGTGCCAGCAGCTTGAGCGGGAGGGCCGGCGAGACCCAGTACTTC
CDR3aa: CASSLSGRAGETQYF

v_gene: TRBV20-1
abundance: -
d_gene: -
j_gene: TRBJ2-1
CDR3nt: TGCAGTGCTGTCCGGGACGCGAGCTACAATGAGCAGTTCTTC
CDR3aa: CSAVRDASYNEQFF

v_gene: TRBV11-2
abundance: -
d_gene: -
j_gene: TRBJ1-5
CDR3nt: TGTGCCAGCAGCTTGGGTCCTGGGCAGCCCCAGCATTTT
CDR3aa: CASSLGPGQPQHF

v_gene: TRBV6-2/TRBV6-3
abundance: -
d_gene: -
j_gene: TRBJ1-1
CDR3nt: TGTGCCAGCAGTCAGTCGACGGTTGAAGCTTTCTTT
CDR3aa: CASSQSTVEAFF

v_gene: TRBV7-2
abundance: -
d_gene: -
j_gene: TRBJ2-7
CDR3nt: TGTGCCAGCAGCTTAGAGGTATTCGCGGGCCCAGCCTCCTACGAGCAGTACTTC
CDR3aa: CASSLEVFAGPASYEQYF

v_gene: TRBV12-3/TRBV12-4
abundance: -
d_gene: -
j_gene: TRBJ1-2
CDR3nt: TGTGCCAGCAGTTTGACAGTCTTAGCTGGCTACACCTTC
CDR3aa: CASSLTVLAGYTF

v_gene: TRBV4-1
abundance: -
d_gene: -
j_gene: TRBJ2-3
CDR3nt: TGCGCCAGCAGCCCGGGCCGTACAGATACGCAGTATTTT
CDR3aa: CASSPGRTDTQYF

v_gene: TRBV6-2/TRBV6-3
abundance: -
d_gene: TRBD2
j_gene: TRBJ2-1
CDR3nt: TGTGCCAGCAGTTACTTCGGGACTAGTCTGCCGTTCTTC
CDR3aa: CASSYFGTSLPFF

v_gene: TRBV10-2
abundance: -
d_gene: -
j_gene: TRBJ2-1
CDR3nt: TGCGCCAGCAGTGAGTCTGGGGGAAGAATCTACAATGAGCAGTTCTTC
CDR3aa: CASSESGGRIYNEQFF

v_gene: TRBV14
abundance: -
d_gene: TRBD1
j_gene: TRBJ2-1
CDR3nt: TGTGCCAGCAGCCAAGGGTGGACAGGGGTCAACTCCTACAATGAGCAGTTCTTC
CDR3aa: CASSQGWTGVNSYNEQFF

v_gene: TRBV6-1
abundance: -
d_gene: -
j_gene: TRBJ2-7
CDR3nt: TGTGCCAGCAGTGACGCTGGGGTCTACGAGCAGTACTTC
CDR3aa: CASSDAGVYEQYF

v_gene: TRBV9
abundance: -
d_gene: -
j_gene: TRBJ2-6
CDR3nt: TGTGCCAGCAGCGTAGAAGGGGCGGGGGCCAACGTCCTGACTTTC
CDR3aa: CASSVEGAGANVLTF

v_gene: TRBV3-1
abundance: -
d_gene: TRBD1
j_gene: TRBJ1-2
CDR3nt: TGTGCCAGCAGCCAAGAGGAGACAGGGAGAGTGAATGGCTACACCTTC
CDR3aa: CASSQEETGRVNGYTF

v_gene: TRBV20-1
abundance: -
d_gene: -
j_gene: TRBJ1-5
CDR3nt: TGCAGTGCTTGGACAGCGTTGAATCAGCCCCAGCATTTT
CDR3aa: CSAWTALNQPQHF

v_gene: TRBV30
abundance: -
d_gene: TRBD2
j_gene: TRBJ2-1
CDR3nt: TGTGCCTGGAGTACCCTAGCGGGACGTCTGTTAGGCAATGAGCAGTTCTTC
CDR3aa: CAWSTLAGRLLGNEQFF

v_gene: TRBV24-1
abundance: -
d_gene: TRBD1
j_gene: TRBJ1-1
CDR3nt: TGTGCCACCAGGGGCAGGGGGCTGAACACTGAAGCTTTCTTT
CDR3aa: CATRGRGLNTEAFF

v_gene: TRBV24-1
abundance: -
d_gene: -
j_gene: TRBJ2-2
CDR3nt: TGTGCCACCAGTGATGGCCTCCCTCGGGGCACCGGGGAGCTGTTTTTT
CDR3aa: CATSDGLPRGTGELFF

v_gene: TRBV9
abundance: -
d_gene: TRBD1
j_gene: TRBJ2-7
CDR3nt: TGTGCCAGCAGCGTTGGGACAGCAACCTCCTACGAGCAGTACTTC
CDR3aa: CASSVGTATSYEQYF

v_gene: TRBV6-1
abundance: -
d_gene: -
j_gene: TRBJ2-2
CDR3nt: TGTGCCAGCAGCCCAACCGGGGAGCTGTTTTTT
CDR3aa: CASSPTGELFF

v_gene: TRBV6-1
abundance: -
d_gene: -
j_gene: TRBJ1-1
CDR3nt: TGTGCCAGCACCTACGGACAGAACACTGAAGCTTTCTTT
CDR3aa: CASTYGQNTEAFF

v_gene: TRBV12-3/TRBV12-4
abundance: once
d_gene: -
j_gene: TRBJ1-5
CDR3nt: TGTGCCAGCAGTCAGCCCGGGATCAATAGCAATCAGCCCCAGCATTTT
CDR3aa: CASSQPGINSNQPQHF

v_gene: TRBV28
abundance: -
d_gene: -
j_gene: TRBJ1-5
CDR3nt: TGTGCCAGCAGTTTCCTTAAGCCCGTAGGCAATCAGCCCCAGCATTTT
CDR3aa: CASSFLKPVGNQPQHF

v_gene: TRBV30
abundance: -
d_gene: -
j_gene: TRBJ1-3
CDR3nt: TGTGCCTGGAGTGTACAGGTCCAGGTTGTCTCTGGAAACACCATATATTTT
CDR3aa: CAWSVQVQVVSGNTIYF

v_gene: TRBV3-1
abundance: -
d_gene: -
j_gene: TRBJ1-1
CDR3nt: TGTGCCAGCAGCCCCGACAGGTTTGGGTTTGATGAAGCTTTCTTT
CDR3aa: CASSPDRFGFDEAFF

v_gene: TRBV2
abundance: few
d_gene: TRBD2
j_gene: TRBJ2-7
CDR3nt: TGTGCCAGCAGTGATCCACGGAATAGCGGGACTGGATCCGAGCAGTACTTC
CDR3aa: CASSDPRNSGTGSEQYF

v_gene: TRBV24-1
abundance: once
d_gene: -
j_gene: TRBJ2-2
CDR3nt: TGTGCCACCAGCGCGGTACCGAACACCGGGGAGCTGTTTTTT
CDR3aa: CATSAVPNTGELFF

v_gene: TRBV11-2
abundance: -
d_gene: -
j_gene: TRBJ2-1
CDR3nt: TGTGCCAGCAGCTCGAAGGACTCCCTGTACAATGAGCAGTTCTTC
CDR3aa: CASSSKDSLYNEQFF

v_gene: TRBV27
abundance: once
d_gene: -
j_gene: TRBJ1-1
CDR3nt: TGTGCCAGCAGTGTGAACCCACAGGGAGTTGAGGCTTTCTTT
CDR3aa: CASSVNPQGVEAFF

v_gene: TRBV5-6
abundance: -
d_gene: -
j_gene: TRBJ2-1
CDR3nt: TGTGCCAGCAGCTCCCGCCGGGACACCCAAGACAATGAGCAGTTCTTC
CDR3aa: CASSSRRDTQDNEQFF

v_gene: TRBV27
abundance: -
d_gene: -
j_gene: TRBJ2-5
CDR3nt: TGTGCCAGCAGTTTTTTAGGGGAAAAAGAGACCCAGCACTTC
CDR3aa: CASSFLGEKETQHF

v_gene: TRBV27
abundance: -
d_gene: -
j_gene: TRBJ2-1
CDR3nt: TGTGCCAGCAGTCGGACCGGAGGAGGCTCCTACAATGAGCAGTTCTTC
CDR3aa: CASSRTGGGSYNEQFF

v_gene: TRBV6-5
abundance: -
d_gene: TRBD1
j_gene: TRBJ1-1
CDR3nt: TGTGCCAGCAGTGGGGGACAGGGCCCATCCGAAGCTTTCTTT
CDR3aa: CASSGGQGPSEAFF

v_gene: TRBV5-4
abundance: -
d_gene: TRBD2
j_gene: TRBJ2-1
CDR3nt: TGTGCCAGCAGCTTGACTAGCGGGAGCAATGAGCAGTTCTTC
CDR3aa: CASSLTSGSNEQFF